This TCR beta chain stems from a study of T-cell memory formation after mild COVID-19. Note on this clonotype: Antigen: not known.

TCRdb ran MiXCR on the 5' RACE reads and lists one entry per CDR3 protein. The sample carries 400,000 to 450,000 distinct CDR3 sequences, about 20% recorded once. Trimming removed 1 base at V and 7 bases at J, with 13 bases between. This CDR3 contains 15 residues. Germline V gene data show CDR1 as LGHNA and CDR2 as YSLEER. Study results and limitations: CD4+ bias marked clones expanding day 15 to 37, unlike balanced contracting clones.

Material for sequencing was PBMCs or a T cell subset sorted from them (not recorded which). The sequence was collected from a man aged 18 to 30 who had mild COVID-19 (a few samples of this study predate the infection). Cell type and time point are not known. This chain connects TRBV4-3 to TRBJ1-4, with a weak D call TRBD1 (5 bases). The CDR3 nucleotides are TGCGCCAGCAGCCAAGGAGGGGAGATTGGTGAAAAACTGTTTTTT. As protein: CASSQGGEIGEKLFF.